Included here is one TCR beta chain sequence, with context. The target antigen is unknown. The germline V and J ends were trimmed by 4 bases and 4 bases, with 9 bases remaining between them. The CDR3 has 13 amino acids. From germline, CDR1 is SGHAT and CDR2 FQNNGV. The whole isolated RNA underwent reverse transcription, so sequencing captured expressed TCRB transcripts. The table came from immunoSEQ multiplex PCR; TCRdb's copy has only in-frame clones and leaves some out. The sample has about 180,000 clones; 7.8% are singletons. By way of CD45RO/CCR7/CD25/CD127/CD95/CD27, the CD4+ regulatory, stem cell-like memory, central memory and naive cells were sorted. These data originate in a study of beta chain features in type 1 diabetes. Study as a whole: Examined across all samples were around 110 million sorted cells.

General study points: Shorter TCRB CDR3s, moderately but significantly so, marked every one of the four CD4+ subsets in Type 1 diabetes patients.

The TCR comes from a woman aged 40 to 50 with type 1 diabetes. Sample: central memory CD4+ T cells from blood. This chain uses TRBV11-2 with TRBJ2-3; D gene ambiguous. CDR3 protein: CASSSTGPDTQYF. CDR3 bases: TGTGCCAGCAGCTCTACGGGTCCAGATACGCAGTATTTT.